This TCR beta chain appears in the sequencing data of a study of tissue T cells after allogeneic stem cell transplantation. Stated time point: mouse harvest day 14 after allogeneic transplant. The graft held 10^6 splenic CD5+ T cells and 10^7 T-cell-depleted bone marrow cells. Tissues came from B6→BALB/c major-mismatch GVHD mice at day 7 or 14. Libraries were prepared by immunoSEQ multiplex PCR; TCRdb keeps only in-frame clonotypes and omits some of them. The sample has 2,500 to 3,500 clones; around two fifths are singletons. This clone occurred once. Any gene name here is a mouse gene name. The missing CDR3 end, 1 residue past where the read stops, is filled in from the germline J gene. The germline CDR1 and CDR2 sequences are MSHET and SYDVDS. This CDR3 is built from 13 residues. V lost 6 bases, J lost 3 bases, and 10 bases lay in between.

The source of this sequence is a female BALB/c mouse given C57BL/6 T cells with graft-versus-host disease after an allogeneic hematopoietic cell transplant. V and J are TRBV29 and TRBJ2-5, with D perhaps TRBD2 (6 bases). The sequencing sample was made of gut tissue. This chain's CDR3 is CASRLGLQDTQYF. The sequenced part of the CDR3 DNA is TGTGCTAGCAGGCTGGGACTACAAGACACCCAGTAC.